Presented here are 9 T cell receptor beta chains from one specimen sequenced in a study of neurological immune-mediated disorders. In TCRdb, the 5' RACE reads were re-called with MiXCR into one record per CDR3 protein. Of some 57,000 distinct CDR3 sequences in the sample, 3% to 4% were seen once. The specimen was PBMCs. All receptors come from a woman in her sixties or seventies with multiple sclerosis.

The V and J genes are TRBV6-2 or TRBV6-3 and TRBJ2-1; D perhaps matches TRBD2 (6 bases). CDR3 length equals 15 residues. Germline V gene lookup returns CDR1 MNHEY and CDR2 SVGEGT. The V and J ends lost 1 base and 2 bases respectively, with 9 bases between them. The CDR3 nucleotides are TGTGCCAGCAGTTACTATCCGGGAGCCTACAATGAGCAGTTCTTC. Amino acids: CASSYYPGAYNEQFF.

The table lists this clonotype with many counts. The chain uses TRBV20-1 and TRBJ2-2; D possibly corresponds to TRBD2 (5 bases). Trimming stripped 6 bases from V and 0 bases from J, with 11 bases between. Per germline, CDR1 DFQATT and CDR2 SNEGSKA (reference sequence). The CDR3 runs to 14 residues. This chain's CDR3 is CSALSAANTGELFF. The CDR3 nucleotides are TGCAGTGCGCTTAGCGCCGCGAACACCGGGGAGCTGTTTTTT.

The sample holds many counts of this clonotype. The J gene is TRBJ2-1, the V gene TRBV20-1, with 11 bases matching TRBD1. The CDR3 covers 15 residues. Germline lookup yields CDR1 DFQATT and CDR2 SNEGSKA (reference sequence). After removal of 5 bases from V and 8 bases from J, the junction contained 11 bases not matched to a gene. CDR3 in amino acids: CSAGPLDRGPDEQFF. CDR3 DNA sequence: TGCAGTGCTGGGCCCTTGGACAGGGGGCCGGATGAGCAGTTCTTC.

As concerns this clonotype: One base away lies a much larger clone, so this may be a sequencing read error. The chain links TRBV20-1 to TRBJ2-7; D is perhaps TRBD1 (6 bases). The CDR3 is 13 residues long. Germline V gives CDR1 DFQATT, CDR2 SNEGSKA (reference sequence). The V end lost 6 bases, the J end lost 2 bases, and 14 bases lay between the germline ends. DNA of the CDR3: TGCAGTGCCGAGTATCCAGGGGCCTACGAGCAGTACGTC. Its protein is CSAEYPGAYEQYV.

This clonotype was recorded many times. This chain joins TRBV4-3 and TRBJ1-5; no reliable D call. Trimming left V 0 bases short and J 3 bases short, with 18 bases between. CDR1 LGHNA and CDR2 YSLEER come from the germline V gene. This CDR3 has 18 amino acids. This chain's CDR3 is CASSQDIWGYTTNQPQHF. DNA for the CDR3: TGCGCCAGCAGCCAAGATATTTGGGGATATACGACCAATCAGCCCCAGCATTTT.

This clonotype was found many times. J is TRBJ2-3 and V is TRBV5-1; TRBD2 agrees at 8 bases. J lost 8 bases, V lost 4 bases, and 9 bases had no gene match. CDR3 length: 14 residues. The V gene's germline CDR1 is SGHRS and CDR2 YFSETQ. The CDR3 protein is CASSEAGVAVTQYF. As DNA, the CDR3 is TGCGCCAGCAGCGAAGCGGGAGTGGCCGTTACGCAGTATTTT.

V usage is TRBV20-1 and J usage is TRBJ1-2; D might be TRBD1 (6 bases). Between the trimmed V and J ends, which lost 0 bases and 5 bases, there was a span of 10 bases. The CDR3 length is 13 residues. CDR1 DFQATT and CDR2 SNEGSKA come from the germline V gene (reference sequence). As DNA, the CDR3 is TGCAGTGCTAGAGATTGGACAGATTATGGCTACACCTTC. Residues: CSARDWTDYGYTF.

This clonotype was seen a few times. One end of the junction is discordant with germline, which a read error may explain. For the CDR3, the DNA is TGTGCCAGCCGCAGACAGGGTTCCTACGAGCAGTGCTTC. Translating it yields CASRRQGSYEQCF. The gene calls are TRBV2 and TRBJ2-7, with 7 bases identical to TRBD1. Germline V gene lookup returns CDR1 SNHLY and CDR2 FYNNEI. The CDR3 sequence is 13 residues long.

The table lists this clonotype with many counts. The chain recombines TRBV12-3 or TRBV12-4 with TRBJ2-3; D is unresolved. The germline V and J ends were trimmed by 6 bases and 4 bases, with 5 bases remaining between them. The CDR3 length is 11 residues. CDR3 sequence (DNA): TGTGCCAGCAGGATATCAGATACGCAGTATTTT. This encodes CASRISDTQYF.